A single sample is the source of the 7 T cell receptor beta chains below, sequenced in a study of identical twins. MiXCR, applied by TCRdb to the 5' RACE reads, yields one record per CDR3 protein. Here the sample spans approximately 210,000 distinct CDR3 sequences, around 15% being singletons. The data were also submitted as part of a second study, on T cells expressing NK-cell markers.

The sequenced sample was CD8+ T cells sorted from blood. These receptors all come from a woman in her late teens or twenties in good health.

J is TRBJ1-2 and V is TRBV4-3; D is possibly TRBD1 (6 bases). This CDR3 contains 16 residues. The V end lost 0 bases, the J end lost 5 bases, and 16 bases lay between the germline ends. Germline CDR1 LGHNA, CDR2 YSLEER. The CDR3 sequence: CASSQDSRGAGYGYTF. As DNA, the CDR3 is TGCGCCAGCAGCCAAGATTCCCGGGGGGCGGGGTATGGCTACACCTTC.

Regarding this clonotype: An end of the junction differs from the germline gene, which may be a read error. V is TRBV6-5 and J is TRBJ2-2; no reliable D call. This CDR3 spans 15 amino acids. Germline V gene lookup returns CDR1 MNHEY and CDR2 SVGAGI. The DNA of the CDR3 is TGTGCCAGCAGTGACTCCGCGGTATACACCGGGGAGCTGTTTTTT. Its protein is CASSDSAVYTGELFF.

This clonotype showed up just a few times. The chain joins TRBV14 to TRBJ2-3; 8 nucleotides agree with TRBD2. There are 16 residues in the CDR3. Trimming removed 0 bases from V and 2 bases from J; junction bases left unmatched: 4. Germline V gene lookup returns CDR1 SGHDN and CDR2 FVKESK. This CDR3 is CASSQDGGGLTDTQYF. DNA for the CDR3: TGTGCCAGCAGCCAAGACGGGGGGGGCCTCACAGATACGCAGTATTTT.

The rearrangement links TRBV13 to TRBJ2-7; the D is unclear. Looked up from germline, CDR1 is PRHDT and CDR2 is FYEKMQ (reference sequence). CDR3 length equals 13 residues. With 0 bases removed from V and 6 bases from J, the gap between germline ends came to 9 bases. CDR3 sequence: CASSLGVVVEQYF. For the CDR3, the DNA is TGTGCCAGCAGCTTAGGTGTGGTAGTCGAGCAGTACTTC.

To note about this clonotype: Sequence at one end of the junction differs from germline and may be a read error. The chain's CDR3 is CASSVVGTGSDEQYF. CDR3 DNA sequence: TGTGCCAGCAGCGTAGTGGGGACAGGCTCCGACGAGCAGTACTTC. This chain uses TRBV9 with TRBJ2-7; 8 positions agree with TRBD1. This CDR3 has 15 residues. The germline CDR1 and CDR2 sequences are SGDLS and YYNGEE.

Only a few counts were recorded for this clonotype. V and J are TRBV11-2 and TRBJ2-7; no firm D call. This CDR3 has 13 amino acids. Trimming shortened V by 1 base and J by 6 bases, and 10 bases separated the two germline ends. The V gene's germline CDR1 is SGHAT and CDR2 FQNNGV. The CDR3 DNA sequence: TGTGCCAGCAGCTTAGTGTTGACGTCCGAGCAGTACTTC. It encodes CASSLVLTSEQYF.

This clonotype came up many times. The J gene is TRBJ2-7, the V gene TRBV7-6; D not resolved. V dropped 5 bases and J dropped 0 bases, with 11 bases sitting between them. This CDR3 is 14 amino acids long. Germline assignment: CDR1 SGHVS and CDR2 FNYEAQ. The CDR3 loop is CASSPDASSYEQYF. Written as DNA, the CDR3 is TGTGCCAGCAGCCCCGACGCCAGCTCCTACGAGCAGTACTTC.